This T cell receptor beta chain was retrieved from a study of T cells after posttransplantation cyclophosphamide (TCRdb year 2016). Context from the whole study: The study tracked T cell repertoire reconstitution by TRB sequencing after myeloablative bone marrow transplantation using posttransplantation cyclophosphamide as GVHD prophylaxis. TRB sequencing was performed on blood from all 35 or so PTCy patients with 1-year posttransplant specimens. Public TRB sequences were compared against a database of over 3,500 sequences linked to responses to pathogens, tumor antigens, self-antigens and alloantigens. In 3 patients, up to roughly 3 additional blood samples taken between 2 and 5.2 years after transplant also underwent TRB sequencing, as did pretransplant blood from a handful of patients. Antigen receptor sequencing covered samples from roughly 40 PTCy-treated patients and some 15 of their related bone marrow donors. Because TRA and TRB clonality correlated tightly in about 9 samples, the subsequent TCR analyses were limited to TRB only.

TRB sequencing used genomic DNA with the immunoSEQ assay at survey resolution or the hsTCRB kit. The study's own analysis went as follows. The immunoSEQ software was used for initial read processing, and the LymphoSeq R package was used for repertoire analyses. For each TRB dataset, clonality was calculated as 1 minus normalized Shannon entropy, and the Gini coefficient was computed as well. Phenotypes of unsorted samples were inferred by mapping TRB sequences from sorted subsets of the recipient or donor onto unsorted samples of the same recipient. TCRdb took this table from immuneACCESS and kept in-frame rearrangements with V and J called. Such tables lack part of the clones; where checked against another copy, unresolved V genes explain under half of the gap, and the rest is unexplained. The V and J calls and clone size are taken from that table; D and trimming were inferred from the DNA. The sample table shows about 53,000 clones, and 85% to 90% are seen once. The ten largest account for approximately 2.6% of the sample.

The PTCy-treated patients were enrolled in a prospective multi-institutional clinical trial. Mononuclear cells from peripheral blood and bone marrow were separated by Ficoll-Hypaque density centrifugation and then cryopreserved. The V end loses 3 bases and the J end loses 4 bases, and a stretch of 13 bases separates them. CDR1 and CDR2, per the germline V gene, are SGDLS and YYNGEE. Taken from cysteine to phenylalanine, the CDR3 has 14 residues. Only the CDR3 portion is preserved as DNA: 42 bases, with reading frame beginning at the first base. This clone has only one observation. What antigen it recognizes has not been identified. Base-call qualities are not available, and no considerably larger clone is one nucleotide away. Paper-wide results and their limitations: Across the 45 to 55 patients, TRB clonality was highly associated with recipient CMV seropositivity and CMV reactivation, and diversity with PTCy was similar to that in the CNI/methotrexate controls. Donor-recipient similarity was low at 1-2 months but increased during the first year, and donor CD8+ memory clones often dominated later blood repertoires. The TRB repertoires of T cells infiltrating skin or GI tract showed only limited overlap with the TRB repertoires of T cells in blood.

Input material: PBMCs. The chain is encoded by TRBV9 joined to TRBJ1-1; the D gene remains uncertain. The sequence derives from a man in his thirties or forties with a blood cancer, CMV-positive, and with a related stem cell donor. The CDR3 protein is CASSEYPGSTEAFF. The sequence in DNA is TGTGCCAGCAGCGAGTACCCGGGTAGCACTGAAGCTTTCTTT.